Presented here are 20 T cell receptor beta chains from one specimen sequenced in a study of T cell changes during pregnancy in multiple sclerosis. Sequenced by immunoSEQ multiplex PCR; TCRdb stores in-frame clones only, minus some. The sample holds 25,000 to 35,000 clones, about 88% seen once. The sequenced sample was CD4+ T cells from peripheral blood mononuclear cells, obtained in the second trimester of pregnancy. These receptors were collected from a female donor in good health, enrolled as a control in a pregnancy study.

The J gene is TRBJ2-5, the V gene TRBV27; TRBD2 matches at 9 bases. CDR3 length equals 15 residues. With 6 bases clipped from V and 4 bases from J, the junction kept 9 bases outside the gene matches. Germline V lookup: CDR1 MNHEY, CDR2 SMNVEV (reference sequence). For the CDR3, the DNA is TGTGCCAGCAGAGAGGATAGGACTAGCGTAGAGACCCAGTACTTC. It yields the protein CASREDRTSVETQYF.

The chain employs TRBV27 and TRBJ1-2; 11 bases map to TRBD1. CDR1 and CDR2 (germline): MNHEY, SMNVEV (reference sequence). The J segment lost 4 bases and the V segment lost 5 bases, leaving 12 bases of the junction unmatched. The CDR3 has 17 amino acids. The CDR3 loop is CASSGLRDRGFSYGYTF. As DNA, the CDR3 is TGTGCCAGCAGTGGGCTCCGGGACAGGGGGTTTAGCTATGGCTACACCTTC.

This clone appeared a single time. This chain joins TRBV11-3 and TRBJ2-3, with 12 nucleotides matching TRBD2. The CDR3 consists of 17 residues. Germline lookup yields CDR1 SGHNT and CDR2 YENEEA. Losses at the gene ends were 2 bases for V and 6 bases for J; bases not matched to a gene: 9. The CDR3, as DNA: TGTGCCAGCAGCTTAAAACGGACTAGCGGGGCGCGGGATACGCAGTATTTT. As protein: CASSLKRTSGARDTQYF.

In its sample, this clone was seen once. The chain couples TRBV10-3 to TRBJ2-5, with TRBD2 as a possible D gene (6 bases). The CDR3 runs 14 residues. From germline, CDR1 is ENHRY and CDR2 SYGVKD. Trimming took 0 bases from V and 5 from J, leaving 10 bases between them. CDR3: CAISESTRSETQYF. CDR3 nucleotides: TGTGCCATCAGTGAGTCGACTAGAAGTGAGACCCAGTACTTC.

The V and J genes are TRBV29-1 and TRBJ1-1; D unclear. V was cut by 6 bases and J by 1 base, with 6 bases left in between. Germline V gene data show CDR1 as SQVTM and CDR2 as ANQGSEA. The length of the CDR3 is 11 residues. As DNA, the CDR3 is TGCAGCGTCAACACGAACACTGAAGCTTTCTTT. This gives the protein CSVNTNTEAFF.

The V call is TRBV9, the J call TRBJ1-2; no firm D call. CDR1 is SGDLS and CDR2 is YYNGEE in the germline V gene. V was clipped by 6 bases and J by 5 bases, with 20 bases between them. CDR3 length: 15 amino acids. CDR3 DNA sequence: TGTGCCAGCAATAATATGGGCCCAGAGGGATATGGCTACACCTTC. This gives the protein CASNNMGPEGYGYTF. Combining the CDR3 with reference TRBV9 and TRBJ1-2 gives the whole variable domain DSGVTQTPKHLITATGQRVTLRCSPRSGDLSVYWYQQSLDQGLQFLIQYYNGEERAKGNILERFSAQQFPDLHSELNLSSLELGDSALYFCASNNMGPEGYGYTFGSGTRLTVV.

The V and J genes are TRBV9 and TRBJ2-5, with TRBD2 matching over 9 bases. Germline CDR1 and CDR2: SGDLS and YYNGEE. V gave up 5 bases and J gave up 5 bases; unmatched junction bases: 10. CDR3 length: 15 residues. The CDR3 loop reads CASSLAGSSGETQYF. For the CDR3, the DNA is TGTGCCAGCAGTCTAGCGGGAAGCTCTGGGGAGACCCAGTACTTC.

This CDR3 is CASSVRQGRNSPLHF. Written as DNA, the CDR3 is TGTGCCAGCAGTGTCCGACAGGGGCGGAATTCACCCCTCCACTTT. The chain recombines TRBV27 with TRBJ1-6; TRBD1 agrees at 8 bases. CDR3 length: 15 amino acids. Germline CDR1 and CDR2: MNHEY and SMNVEV (reference sequence). V shed 5 bases and J 7 bases; nucleotides not matched to a gene: 7.

The V call is TRBV6-5, the J call TRBJ1-3, with 7 nucleotides matching TRBD1. J gave up 7 bases and V 2 bases, and 11 bases lay outside the gene matches. The CDR3 runs to 16 residues. Germline CDR1 reads MNHEY; CDR2 reads SVGAGI. Here the CDR3 DNA reads TGTGCCAGCAGTTACACCTCGACAGGGCTTGGGAACACCATATATTTT. Amino acid sequence: CASSYTSTGLGNTIYF.

This rearrangement joins TRBV21-1 to TRBJ1-1; TRBD1 is taken as the D call from the table, unchecked against the DNA. TRBV21-1 is given as a pseudogene. CDR3 length equals 21 residues. This chain's CDR3 is CASSKGPGGLNPQFTDTEAFF. In nucleotides, the CDR3 is TGTGCCAGCAGCAAGGGTCCAGGGGGCCTTAATCCTCAGTTTACGGACACTGAAGCTTTCTTT.

This rearrangement joins TRBV19 to TRBJ1-2; D remains ambiguous. CDR1 LNHDA and CDR2 SQIVND come from the germline V gene (reference sequence). The CDR3 spans 13 residues. Between the trimmed V and J ends, which lost 0 bases and 8 bases, there was a span of 10 bases. Here the CDR3 DNA reads TGTGCCAGTAGTATAGATCGTGATCGGGGCTACACCTTC. Translated, it gives CASSIDRDRGYTF. Filled out from reference TRBV19 and TRBJ1-2, the complete variable domain reads DGGITQSPKYLFRKEGQNVTLSCEQNLNHDAMYWYRQDPGQGLRLIYYSQIVNDFQKGDIAEGYSVSREKKESFPLTVTSAQKNPTAFYLCASSIDRDRGYTFGSGTRLTVV.

The rearrangement joins TRBV13 to TRBJ1-5, with 7 bases aligning to TRBD1. The J segment lost 7 bases and the V segment lost 3 bases, leaving 6 bases of the junction unmatched. The CDR3 runs to 14 residues. Germline lookup yields CDR1 PRHDT and CDR2 FYEKMQ (reference sequence). CDR3 bases: TGTGCCAGCAGCTTCGGGAAAGGGGGCCAGCCCCAGCATTTT. Residues: CASSFGKGGQPQHF.

The V call is TRBV5-1, the J call TRBJ2-3; 12 bases match TRBD2. With V trimmed by 0 bases and J by 4 bases, 6 bases remained unmatched. CDR1 and CDR2 (germline): SGHRS, YFSETQ. The CDR3 is 17 amino acids. The CDR3 bases are TGCGCCAGCAGCTTGGCCAGGACTAGCGGGGTTCCAGATACGCAGTATTTT. Translation gives CASSLARTSGVPDTQYF. The whole variable domain, filled in from reference TRBV5-1 and TRBJ2-3, reads KAGVTQTPRYLIKTRGQQVTLSCSPISGHRSVSWYQQTPGQGLQFLFEYFSETQRNKGNFPGRFSGRQFSNSRSEMNVSTLELGDSALYLCASSLARTSGVPDTQYFGPGTRLTVL.

The chain is built from TRBV30 and TRBJ1-4; D uncertain. The germline V gene encodes CDR1 GTSNPN and CDR2 SVGIG (reference sequence). The CDR3 totals 13 residues. V was trimmed by 0 bases and J by 1 base, leaving 3 bases between them. This chain's CDR3 is CAWSVLTNEKLFF. CDR3 nucleotides: TGTGCCTGGAGTGTACTAACTAATGAAAAACTGTTTTTT. Drawing the rest from reference TRBV30 and TRBJ1-4, the complete variable domain is SQTIHQWPATLVQPVGSPLSLECTVEGTSNPNLYWYRQAAGRGLQLLFYSVGIGQISSEVPQNLSASRPQDRQFILSSKKLLLSDSGFYLCAWSVLTNEKLFFGSGTQLSVL.

This rearrangement joins TRBV2 to TRBJ1-2, with D maybe TRBD1 (5 bases). Germline CDR1 and CDR2: SNHLY and FYNNEI. The CDR3 is made up of 13 amino acids. V lost 8 bases and J 8 bases, leaving 18 bases between the germline ends. CDR3 sequence: CASPPQGPRGYTF. The CDR3 DNA reads as TGTGCCAGCCCCCCCCAGGGTCCCCGGGGCTACACCTTC.

The chain couples TRBV19 to TRBJ2-2; possibly TRBD1 for D (6 bases). V was clipped by 6 bases and J by 3 bases, with 11 bases between them. This CDR3 spans 14 amino acids. The germline V gene has CDR1 LNHDA and CDR2 SQIVND (reference sequence). In DNA, the CDR3 is TGTGCCAGTAGGGGACACAGTTACACCGGGGAGCTGTTTTTT. The encoded protein is CASRGHSYTGELFF.

The V and J genes are TRBV19 and TRBJ2-5; TRBD2 matches 8 bases. The V segment lost 2 bases and the J segment 4 bases; nucleotides outside the gene matches: 3. This CDR3 has 14 amino acids. Looked up from germline, CDR1 is LNHDA and CDR2 is SQIVND (reference sequence). The chain's CDR3 is CASSISTSGETQYF. Written as DNA, the CDR3 is TGTGCCAGTAGTATATCCACTAGCGGAGAGACCCAGTACTTC.

The rearrangement uses TRBV7-2 and TRBJ2-5; 8 positions match TRBD2. Germline CDR1 SGHTA, CDR2 FQGNSA. This CDR3 is built from 15 residues. V dropped 2 bases and J dropped 5; count of bases not matched to a gene: 7. The CDR3 DNA sequence: TGTGCCAGCAGCTTAAACGGGGGGGCGGGGGAGACCCAGTACTTC. It translates to CASSLNGGAGETQYF.

This clone was seen just once. The rearrangement joins TRBV7-9 to TRBJ2-2; D is possibly TRBD1 (6 bases). V lost 3 bases and J lost 6, with 17 bases in between. The CDR3 is 16 amino acids. Per the germline V gene, CDR1 is SEHNR and CDR2 is FQNEAQ (reference sequence). The CDR3 DNA sequence: TGTGCCAGCAGCTTGATGGGGGCGCAGGGTCCCGGGGAGCTGTTTTTT. Amino acid sequence: CASSLMGAQGPGELFF.

V is TRBV10-2 and J is TRBJ1-1; 9 bases are shared with TRBD1. V was pared by 8 bases and J by 5 bases, with 18 bases of the junction left unmatched. The CDR3 has 17 residues. Germline CDR1 is WSHSY and CDR2 is SAAADI. The CDR3 sequence is CASFPHGDRARGTEAFF. CDR3 coding DNA: TGCGCCAGCTTCCCTCACGGGGACAGGGCGAGAGGGACTGAAGCTTTCTTT.